This T cell receptor (beta chain) was captured by sequencing in a study of T cells in localized non-small cell lung cancer (dated by TCRdb to 2018 to 2020). At the level of the whole study: T cell repertoires of hundreds of early-stage NSCLC patients were analyzed, with tumors being compared against uninvolved tumor-adjacent lungs. The cohort was made up of around 250 treatment-naive NSCLC patients whose localized lung tumors had been resected. Of the NSCLC patients, roughly 130 were male and around 97 were female, and the mean age was around 66 years.

TCR beta CDR3 regions were sequenced from DNA using the immunoSEQ Assay. Under the source paper's analysis protocol: T cell density was computed as TCR beta template counts normalized to usable DNA estimated by amplifying housekeeping genes. Richness was estimated with the preseqR package, extrapolating to 400,000 templates for PBMC samples and 120,000 templates for tissue samples. Clonality was defined as one minus Pielou's evenness. Tissue-enriched TCRs were identified through differential abundance testing performed on productive amino-acid clonotypes, with a minimum total count of 5 and an alpha of 0.1. The Jaccard Index and the Morisita Overlap Index were used to quantify repertoire overlap between compartments. GLIPH grouped TCR beta CDR3s together with public tetramer-defined viral CDR3s, and a viral motif had to include at least three viral sequences and also show V-gene enrichment. The table comes from immuneACCESS by way of TCRdb, which keeps in-frame sequences with V and J called. Part of the clones is missing from these tables; in studies checked, under half for an unresolved V gene and the rest for unknown reasons. V and J calls plus clone size are reproduced from that table; the DNA served to infer D and trimming. The sample table holds approximately 7,000 clones, of which 92% were seen once. 3.5% to 5% of the sample comes from the top ten.

As to this clone: Its antigen is not yet known. The record has no base qualities; no much larger clone is one base away.

There are 14 amino acids in the CDR3, from cysteine to phenylalanine inclusive. Solely the CDR3 DNA is kept, with 42 bases framed from the first base. Relative to germline, V is 6 bases shorter and J is 3 bases shorter, with 9 bases between their ends. In the germline V gene (reference sequence), CDR1 corresponds to MNHEY and CDR2 to SMNVEV. At diagnosis, tumor, uninvolved tumor-adjacent lung and peripheral blood were collected and then preserved as a mix of FFPE and fresh-frozen material. For TCR repertoire profiling, blood samples were analyzed in the form of peripheral blood mononuclear cells. The paper as a whole reports these results and caveats: A median of 57 of the top 100 tumor clones turned up in the paired uninvolved adjacent lung, and roughly 30 of those clones also ranked among the top 100 of that same adjacent lung. The highest T cell clonality was observed in uninvolved tumor-adjacent lung, where clonality exceeded that of tumor, suggesting that antigenic responses were more focused in uninvolved tumor-adjacent lung. Multi-region tumor sequencing was not performed, so intratumor heterogeneity could not be excluded. Longer overall survival was associated with higher T cell density in blood, whereas shorter survival was associated with higher clonality in adjacent lung. Because of the exploratory design, TCR variables were selected using unadjusted p-values without false-discovery rate correction.

This TCR was sampled from a male donor older than 55 with stage II lung adenocarcinoma. Rearrangement joined TRBV27 to TRBJ1-6; the D gene cannot be resolved reliably. Sequenced material: peripheral blood mononuclear cells, taken before any cancer treatment. The DNA sequence is TGTGCCAGCAGGAGAGACCGCTATAATTCACCCCTCCACTTT. Translated, this gives CASRRDRYNSPLHF.